The rows below give T cell receptor beta chains drawn from one sample of a study of spatial heterogeneity in lung cancer. TCRdb re-called the 5' RACE reads through MiXCR, storing one row per CDR3 protein. Of around 11,000 distinct CDR3 sequences listed, less than 7.5% are singletons. The sample consisted of PBMCs, taken at surgery. The origin of the receptors is a male donor with early-stage non-small cell lung cancer. CDR3s include the opening cysteine and the closing phenylalanine or tryptophan. The D gene is left open where the match is weak. Where a row states a size, it is once, few, many or the class of an expanded clone; other rows omit it.

TRBJ1-5	many	TRBV12-3/TRBV12-4	TRBD1	CASSLGGPGQGGQPQHF	TGTGCCAGCAGTTTAGGGGGACCGGGACAGGGCGGTCAGCCCCAGCATTTT
TRBJ2-7	many	TRBV4-1	TRBD2	CASSQDFTSGSRDEQYF	TGCGCCAGCAGCCAAGATTTTACTAGCGGTAGCAGGGACGAGCAGTACTTC
TRBJ2-3	many	TRBV28	TRBD2	CASRRTSGRSDTQYF	TGTGCCAGCAGACGGACTAGCGGGAGATCAGATACGCAGTATTTT
TRBJ1-6	many	TRBV27	NA	CASRTGAGLLYSPLHF	TGTGCCAGCAGGACAGGCGCGGGGCTATTGTATTCACCCCTCCACTTT
TRBJ2-5	many	TRBV2	NA	CASIVAGAREETQYF	TGTGCCAGCATTGTGGCGGGGGCCAGGGAAGAGACCCAGTACTTC
TRBJ1-1	few	TRBV27	TRBD1	CASSFKGGWITEAFF	TGTGCCAGCAGTTTTAAAGGGGGCTGGATCACTGAAGCTTTCTTT
TRBJ2-4	medium-sized	TRBV3-1	NA	CASSQDPRTRVQYF	TGTGCCAGCAGCCAAGATCCCCGCACTAGGGTTCAGTACTTC
TRBJ2-6	few	TRBV12-3/TRBV12-4	NA	CASSLDGYSGANVLTF	TGTGCCAGCAGTTTAGATGGATACTCTGGGGCCAACGTCCTGACTTTC
TRBJ2-7	NA	TRBV6-6	NA	CASSYVGQAAYEQYF	TGTGCCAGCAGTTACGTGGGTCAGGCCGCCTACGAGCAGTACTTC
TRBJ2-1	few	TRBV12-3/TRBV12-4	TRBD2	CASHAAGGYNEQFF	TGTGCCAGCCACGCGGCGGGGGGTTACAATGAGCAGTTCTTC
TRBJ2-6	medium-sized	TRBV2	NA	CASSVAGANVLTF	TGTGCCAGCAGTGTAGCAGGGGCCAACGTCCTGACTTTC
TRBJ1-1	few	TRBV11-2	NA	CASSGNKGIGTEAFF	TGTGCCAGCAGCGGGAATAAAGGGATTGGGACTGAAGCTTTCTTT
TRBJ1-2	many	TRBV6-1	NA	CASSDNGRDYGYTF	TGTGCCAGCAGTGATAATGGCAGAGACTATGGCTACACCTTC
TRBJ1-1	many	TRBV7-9	NA	CASSFGGFEAFF	TGTGCCAGCAGCTTCGGCGGATTTGAAGCTTTCTTT
TRBJ1-5	many	TRBV7-8	TRBD1	CASSLTFIGQGGNQPQHF	TGTGCCAGCAGCTTAACGTTTATTGGACAGGGGGGCAATCAGCCCCAGCATTTT
TRBJ2-2	many	TRBV2	TRBD2	CASSKTSGGTGELFF	TGTGCCAGCAGTAAGACTAGCGGGGGCACCGGGGAGCTGTTTTTT
TRBJ2-7	many	TRBV10-3	TRBD2	CAIRLAGSYEQYF	TGTGCCATCAGACTAGCGGGATCCTACGAGCAGTACTTC
TRBJ2-2	many	TRBV5-1	NA	CASSSGPPGELFF	TGCGCCAGCAGCTCCGGGCCCCCCGGGGAGCTGTTTTTT
TRBJ2-5	many	TRBV4-1	NA	CASSQGDGQETQYF	TGCGCCAGCAGCCAAGGGGACGGCCAAGAGACCCAGTACTTC
TRBJ2-7	many	TRBV2	NA	CASKVSGSYEQYF	TGTGCCAGCAAGGTCAGCGGCTCCTACGAGCAGTACTTC
TRBJ2-1	medium-sized	TRBV2	NA	CASSVGYYNEQFF	TGTGCCAGCAGTGTGGGTTACTACAATGAGCAGTTCTTC
TRBJ2-7	few	TRBV11-1	TRBD1	CASSPQNRGSYEQYF	TGTGCCAGCAGCCCCCAGAACAGGGGGTCCTACGAGCAGTACTTC
TRBJ1-1	many	TRBV27	NA	CASTRHGNTEAFF	TGTGCCAGCACCCGACATGGGAACACTGAAGCTTTCTTT
TRBJ1-5	many	TRBV7-8	NA	CASSVGTTVFSNQPQHF	TGTGCCAGCAGCGTAGGAACCACCGTATTTAGCAATCAGCCCCAGCATTTT
TRBJ2-2	many	TRBV20-1	NA	CSARLTNTGELFF	TGCAGTGCTAGGCTAACGAACACCGGGGAGCTGTTTTTT
TRBJ2-3	many	TRBV18	TRBD1	CASSPTGADTQYF	TGTGCCAGCTCGCCCACAGGGGCAGATACGCAGTATTTT
TRBJ1-5	NA	TRBV23-1	TRBD1	CASSQPTGVPQAQHF	TGCGCCAGCAGTCAACCGACAGGGGTACCCCAAGCCCAGCATTTT
TRBJ2-7	many	TRBV5-6	NA	CASSSATMTGYEQYF	TGTGCCAGCAGCTCCGCCACTATGACTGGATACGAGCAGTACTTC